These 19 T cell receptor beta chains share one sample of origin, sequenced in a study of breast tumors, draining lymph nodes, adjacent tissues. Breast cancer patients provided tissue from their axillary draining lymph nodes. One entry per CDR3 protein, called by TCRdb with MiXCR from the multiplex PCR reads. This sample has under 250,000 distinct CDR3 sequences, with about 30% found just once. Material for sequencing was axillary lymph node tissue. The receptor set was obtained from a female donor with breast cancer. Some clones in this sample may be carry-over from other donors' samples.

This clonotype showed up many times. The genes are TRBV19 and TRBJ2-1; the match to TRBD2 covers 13 bases. Germline CDR1 is LNHDA and CDR2 is SQIVND (reference sequence). The CDR3 has 16 residues. The V gene end was trimmed by 4 bases and the J gene end by 3 bases; junction bases not matched to a gene: 3. The CDR3 sequence: CASSTGLAGVYNEQFF. As DNA, the CDR3 is TGTGCCAGTAGTACCGGACTAGCGGGAGTCTACAATGAGCAGTTCTTC.

About this clonotype: This may arise from a read error, as a much more abundant clone is one base away. The V call is TRBV12-3 or TRBV12-4, the J call TRBJ1-5; TRBD1 agrees at 9 bases. This CDR3 has 15 residues. The CDR3 nucleotides are TGTGCCAACAGTACCCGAACAGGGGGCCCCTCGGCCCAGCATTTT. Its translation: CANSTRTGGPSAQHF.

In this sample, this clonotype turned up a few times. The V and J genes are TRBV7-9 and TRBJ1-1; D not resolved. The CDR3 covers 11 residues. Germline lookup yields CDR1 SEHNR and CDR2 FQNEAQ (reference sequence). The V end was cut by 3 bases, the J end by 11 bases, with 10 bases between. The CDR3 sequence is CASSFDKGAFF. CDR3 coding DNA: TGTGCCAGCAGCTTTGACAAAGGTGCTTTCTTT.

J is TRBJ1-5 and V is TRBV28; possibly TRBD1 for D (5 bases). With 5 bases removed from V and 5 bases from J, the gap between germline ends came to 19 bases. Germline loops: CDR1 MDHEN, CDR2 SYDVKM. The CDR3 has 16 amino acids. The CDR3, as DNA: TGTGCCAGCAGTACACGTCCGGGACTCTGGGATCAGCCCCAGCATTTT. Translating gives CASSTRPGLWDQPQHF.

In this sample, this clonotype turned up many times. The chain has TRBV14 and TRBJ2-1; the D gene is possibly TRBD2 (6 bases). Between the trimmed V and J ends, which lost 2 bases and 10 bases, there was a span of 30 bases. In germline, CDR1 is SGHDN, CDR2 FVKESK. This CDR3 is 19 amino acids long. The CDR3 is CASSQKQFGTGATSGEQFF. In nucleotides, the CDR3 is TGTGCCAGCAGCCAAAAACAATTCGGGACTGGGGCCACTTCGGGCGAGCAGTTCTTC.

V usage is TRBV20-1 and J usage is TRBJ1-2, with D maybe TRBD1 (6 bases). The CDR3 has 12 residues. Germline V gene lookup returns CDR1 DFQATT and CDR2 SNEGSKA (reference sequence). V lost 3 bases to trimming and J lost 8 bases, with 13 bases between them. CDR3 residues: CSASGAGDGYTF. The CDR3 DNA is TGCAGTGCTAGCGGCGCAGGGGACGGCTACACCTTC.

There are many counts of this clonotype. The V call is TRBV11-2, the J call TRBJ2-7, with 12 positions matching TRBD2. V lost 7 bases to trimming and J lost 0 bases; unmatched junction nucleotides: 16. CDR1 and CDR2 from the germline V gene are SGHAT and FQNNGV. The CDR3 contains 19 residues. The CDR3 sequence: CASNFGVSLAGGFSYEQYF. CDR3 bases: TGTGCCAGCAACTTCGGGGTTTCCCTAGCGGGAGGGTTCTCCTACGAGCAGTACTTC.

This clonotype has more than one count but fewer than ten. A much larger clone differs by one base, so this may be a read error. Given the absence of the conserved phenylalanine or tryptophan at the CDR3 end, a read error is likely. The chain has TRBV19 and TRBJ2-1, with 7 bases lining up with TRBD2. The CDR3 length is 16 residues. After removal of 4 bases from V and 5 bases from J, the junction contained 11 bases not matched to a gene. CDR1 and CDR2 (germline): LNHDA, SQIVND (reference sequence). The CDR3 region is CASSTPGGLGNNEQFS. The DNA of the CDR3 is TGTGCCAGTAGTACACCCGGAGGACTAGGGAACAATGAGCAGTTCTCC.

This clonotype was seen many times. V gene TRBV10-3 combines with J gene TRBJ1-2; 8 nucleotides agree with TRBD1. Germline V gene data show CDR1 as ENHRY and CDR2 as SYGVKD. This CDR3 is built from 11 residues. V shed 8 bases, J shed 6 bases, and the junction held 2 bases outside the gene matches. In DNA, the CDR3 is TGTGCCATCCGGGACAGGCATGGCTACACCTTC. This codes for CAIRDRHGYTF.

The chain recombines TRBV2 with TRBJ1-1; D is possibly TRBD1 (5 bases). The CDR3 runs 13 residues. V lost 6 bases to trimming and J lost 4 bases, with 12 bases between them. CDR1 and CDR2 (germline): SNHLY, FYNNEI. Here the CDR3 reads CASSRHGTTEAFF. The CDR3 coding sequence is TGTGCCAGCAGCCGACATGGGACCACTGAAGCTTTCTTT.

Many counts were recorded for this clonotype. The rearrangement uses TRBV5-4 and TRBJ2-7; D remains unclear. Trimming took 7 bases from V and 3 from J, leaving 17 bases between them. Germline V lookup: CDR1 SGHNT, CDR2 YYREEE (reference sequence). This CDR3 is built from 14 residues. CDR3 DNA sequence: TGTGCCAGCTCCTTCGGCCCAATCGGCTACGAGCAGTACTTC. It is translated as CASSFGPIGYEQYF.

This clonotype occurred many times. V usage is TRBV5-1 and J usage is TRBJ2-5; 7 bases align to TRBD2. The CDR3 spans 14 residues. Germline V gives CDR1 SGHRS, CDR2 YFSETQ. V lost 0 bases to trimming and J lost 6 bases; unmatched junction nucleotides: 5. The CDR3 loop reads CASSLVGGVQTQYF. The CDR3 bases are TGCGCCAGCAGCTTGGTGGGGGGGGTGCAGACCCAGTACTTC.

This clonotype was detected a few times. The chain combines TRBV20-1 with TRBJ2-5; the D call may be TRBD1 or TRBD2 (5 bases each). V lost 1 base, J lost 4 bases, and 16 bases lay in between. Germline lookup yields CDR1 DFQATT and CDR2 SNEGSKA (reference sequence). The CDR3 spans 15 residues. The CDR3 sequence: CSARVPGLRPETQYF. The DNA for the CDR3 is TGCAGTGCTAGAGTCCCGGGGCTAAGACCAGAGACCCAGTACTTC.

To note about this clonotype: Germline is not matched at one junction end, which may reflect a read error. V gene TRBV7-9 combines with J gene TRBJ1-4; no clear D. This CDR3 has 16 amino acids. CDR1 and CDR2 from the germline V gene are SEHNR and FQNEAQ (reference sequence). CDR3: CASSLVVTATDEKLSF. The CDR3 DNA follows: TGTGCCAGCAGCTTAGTTGTCACAGCAACTGATGAAAAACTGTCTTTT.

This clonotype was detected many times. The chain combines TRBV2 with TRBJ1-6; 10 bases fit TRBD1. With V trimmed by 7 bases and J by 9 bases, 6 bases remained unmatched. The CDR3 runs to 14 residues. Germline V lookup: CDR1 SNHLY, CDR2 FYNNEI. In nucleotides, the CDR3 is TGTGCCAGCACGAAAGGGACAGGGGTTTCACCCCTCCACTTT. As protein: CASTKGTGVSPLHF. The full variable domain, with the rest looked up from reference TRBV2 and TRBJ1-6, is EPEVTQTPSHQVTQMGQEVILRCVPISNHLYFYWYRQILGQKVEFLVSFYNNEISEKSEIFDDQFSVERPDGSNFTLKIRSTKLEDSAMYFCASTKGTGVSPLHFGNGTRLTVT.

CDR3 residues: CASSHLLAGAGGYTF. CDR3 DNA sequence: TGTGCCAGCAGTCACCTCCTGGCAGGGGCGGGAGGCTACACCTTC. The chain links TRBV6-1 to TRBJ1-2, with D possibly being TRBD1 (6 bases). This CDR3 contains 15 residues. Germline CDR1 is MNHNS and CDR2 is SASEGT. Trimming shortened V by 5 bases and J by 8 bases, and 21 bases separated the two germline ends.

The sample holds many counts of this clonotype. The chain has TRBV20-1 and TRBJ2-3; D is ambiguous. There are 12 residues in the CDR3. V was shortened by 2 bases and J by 0 bases, with 3 bases between the two germline ends. CDR1 is DFQATT, CDR2 SNEGSKA, per germline (reference sequence). Written as DNA, the CDR3 is TGCAGTGCTAGACCTAGCACAGATACGCAGTATTTT. Its translation is CSARPSTDTQYF.

This clonotype was counted many times. The rearrangement joins TRBV4-2 to TRBJ2-4; 9 bases line up with TRBD2. Germline CDR1 reads LGHNA; CDR2 reads YNFKEQ. V lost 0 bases and J lost 6; bases outside the gene matches: 18. There are 20 residues in the CDR3. CDR3 sequence reads: CASSQDLAGVVSRGANIQYF. CDR3 coding DNA: TGTGCCAGCAGCCAAGATTTAGCGGGAGTGGTCTCGCGGGGAGCAAACATTCAGTACTTC.

Ten or more counts support this clonotype. The V call is TRBV29-1, the J call TRBJ1-2, with 7 bases aligning to TRBD1. The CDR3 has 16 residues. V dropped 5 bases and J dropped 3; count of bases not matched to a gene: 15. CDR1 is SQVTM and CDR2 is ANQGSEA in the germline V gene. CDR3 nucleotide sequence: TGCAGCGTTATCAACGTCCCGGGACAGATGCACTATGGCTACACCTTC. Translation: CSVINVPGQMHYGYTF.